These 28 T cell receptor beta chains were sequenced from one sample in a study of early stage breast cancer tumors (dated by TCRdb to 2016 to 2017). Preparation of the library involved the immunoSEQ multiplex PCR assay. TCRdb provides this immuneACCESS table in a form limited to in-frame rearrangements. Some clones are lacking; in checked studies, under half of them reflect an unresolved V gene, and why the rest are absent is not known. The sample contains about 14,000 clones, 70% to 80% of them found a single time. Together, the top ten hold approximately 7.6% of the sample. Sequences were obtained from normal breast tissue next to the tumor. The receptors stem from a person aged 45-60 years with breast cancer.

V gene TRBV7-6 combines with J gene TRBJ1-2; 8 nucleotides align to TRBD1. CDR3 length equals 15 residues. V lost 1 base to trimming and J lost 0 bases; unmatched junction nucleotides: 1. Looked up from germline, CDR1 is SGHVS and CDR2 is FNYEAQ. CDR3: CASSLGTGSNYGYTF. The CDR3 nucleotides read TGTGCCAGCAGCTTAGGGACAGGGTCTAACTATGGCTACACCTTC. The whole variable domain, filled in from reference TRBV7-6 and TRBJ1-2, reads GAGVSQSPRYKVTKRGQDVALRCDPISGHVSLYWYRQALGQGPEFLTYFNYEAQQDKSGLPNDRFSAERPEGSISTLTIQRTEQRDSAMYRCASSLGTGSNYGYTFGSGTRLTVV.

The genes are TRBV7-2 and TRBJ2-3; the D gene could be TRBD1 or TRBD2 (6 bases each). The CDR3 contains 16 residues. CDR1 is SGHTA, CDR2 FQGNSA, per germline. The V end lost 3 bases, the J end lost 4 bases, and 17 bases lay between the germline ends. The CDR3 spells CASSLGVGGQSDTQYF. In nucleotides, the CDR3 is TGTGCCAGCAGCTTGGGAGTGGGGGGCCAATCAGATACGCAGTATTTT.

The CDR3 protein is CAISEAGSSYEQYF. The DNA for the CDR3 is TGTGCCATCAGTGAGGCAGGAAGCTCCTACGAGCAGTACTTC. The V and J genes are TRBV10-3 and TRBJ2-7; D is uncertain. Per germline, CDR1 ENHRY and CDR2 SYGVKD. V was cut by 2 bases and J by 0 bases, with 8 bases left in between. The CDR3 loop spans 14 amino acids.

V is TRBV6-5 and J is TRBJ2-4; 7 positions agree with TRBD2. The germline V gene has CDR1 MNHEY and CDR2 SVGAGI. The ends lost 1 base at V and 6 bases at J; junction bases unmatched: 6. This CDR3 contains 15 residues. DNA of the CDR3: TGTGCCAGCAGTTACTTTAGGGGAGGGAGAAACATTCAGTACTTC. Translated: CASSYFRGGRNIQYF.

The rearrangement uses TRBV6-5 and TRBJ2-2; 9 nucleotides line up with TRBD1. The CDR3 length is 15 residues. V lost 3 bases, J lost 4 bases, and 3 bases stayed unmatched. Germline V gene sequence: CDR1 MNHEY, CDR2 SVGAGI. CDR3 coding DNA: TGTGCCAGCAGTTATGGACAGGGGTTCACCGGGGAGCTGTTTTTT. Amino acids: CASSYGQGFTGELFF.

The chain couples TRBV28 to TRBJ2-7; D gene ambiguous. Germline-derived CDR1 and CDR2 are MDHEN and SYDVKM. V gave up 1 base and J gave up 5 bases, with 12 bases separating them. The CDR3 runs to 14 residues. Here the CDR3 DNA reads TGTGCCAGCAGTTTATCCCAAGCCGTCCACGAGCAGTACTTC. Its translation is CASSLSQAVHEQYF.

CDR3 amino acids: CASTELTTGRETQYF. DNA for the CDR3: TGTGCCAGCACCGAGCTTACGACAGGGAGGGAGACCCAGTACTTC. The chain is built from TRBV6-1 and TRBJ2-5; a possible D gene is TRBD1 (7 bases). CDR3 size: 15 residues. Germline CDR1 MNHNS, CDR2 SASEGT. Trimming took off 7 bases at V and 5 bases at J, with 20 bases between the two ends.

This clone was seen just once. The CDR3 DNA reads TGTGCCAGCAGCCCACAGGGGGGTGGCTACACCTTC. Its translation is CASSPQGGGYTF. The V gene is TRBV5-5, the J gene TRBJ1-2; 8 bases align to TRBD1. This CDR3 spans 12 amino acids. Germline V gene data show CDR1 as SGHKS and CDR2 as YYEKEE (reference sequence). V was pared by 4 bases and J by 7 bases, with 3 bases of the junction left unmatched.

This chain joins TRBV2 and TRBJ2-3; D gene ambiguous. This CDR3 is 11 amino acids long. V was cut by 5 bases and J by 2 bases, with 2 bases left in between. Germline V gene sequence: CDR1 SNHLY, CDR2 FYNNEI. CDR3 DNA sequence: TGTGCCAGCAGTTACACAGATACGCAGTATTTT. It is translated as CASSYTDTQYF. Based on the CDR3 plus reference TRBV2 and TRBJ2-3, the full variable domain is EPEVTQTPSHQVTQMGQEVILRCVPISNHLYFYWYRQILGQKVEFLVSFYNNEISEKSEIFDDQFSVERPDGSNFTLKIRSTKLEDSAMYFCASSYTDTQYFGPGTRLTVL.

The chain is built from TRBV25-1 and TRBJ1-5; 12 bases align to TRBD1. The CDR3 runs to 16 residues. V was pared by 4 bases and J by 7 bases, with 8 bases of the junction left unmatched. From germline, CDR1 is MGHDK and CDR2 SYGVNS. CDR3 protein: CASSAAGQGAGQPQHF. The CDR3 DNA sequence: TGTGCCAGCAGTGCCGCGGGACAGGGGGCCGGGCAGCCCCAGCATTTT. Full variable domain (missing parts from reference TRBV25-1 and TRBJ1-5): EADIYQTPRYLVIGTGKKITLECSQTMGHDKMYWYQQDPGMELHLIHYSYGVNSTEKGDLSSESTVSRIRTEHFPLTLESARPSHTSQYLCASSAAGQGAGQPQHFGDGTRLSIL.

This clone occurred a few times. The chain carries TRBV5-1 and TRBJ1-2; 7 bases align to TRBD1. Per the germline V gene, CDR1 is SGHRS and CDR2 is YFSETQ. This CDR3 comprises 16 residues. J gave up 6 bases and V 0 bases, and 11 bases lay outside the gene matches. In DNA form, the CDR3 reads TGCGCCAGCAGCTTGGAGGGCGGAACAGGGGCCCATGGCTACACCTTC. Protein product: CASSLEGGTGAHGYTF.

This chain connects TRBV5-4 to TRBJ2-3; possible D gene TRBD1, 5 bases. CDR1 and CDR2 from the germline V gene are SGHNT and YYREEE (reference sequence). V gave up 1 base and J gave up 2 bases, with 17 bases separating them. This CDR3 has 17 residues. DNA for the CDR3: TGTGCCAGCAGCTTGTTGGGGCCCCGACTGAACACAGATACGCAGTATTTT. Amino acids: CASSLLGPRLNTDTQYF.

The chain recombines TRBV4-3 with TRBJ1-3; D is undetermined. This CDR3 has 18 residues. Trimming stripped 7 bases from V and 0 bases from J, with 22 bases between. Germline loops: CDR1 LGHNA, CDR2 YSLEER. For the CDR3, the DNA is TGCGCCAGCACTCCCCAACCGCCGACGGTATTCTCTGGAAACACCATATATTTT. The encoded protein is CASTPQPPTVFSGNTIYF.

The V gene is TRBV9, the J gene TRBJ1-1; tentatively, D is TRBD1 (5 bases). Between the trimmed V and J ends, which lost 2 bases and 1 base, there was a span of 9 bases. Germline CDR1 reads SGDLS; CDR2 reads YYNGEE. The CDR3 has 14 residues. CDR3 nucleotides: TGTGCCAGCAGCGTCGACAGTCGGAACACTGAAGCTTTCTTT. Its translation is CASSVDSRNTEAFF.

This clone was observed once. The V gene is TRBV5-1, the J gene TRBJ2-7; D could derive from TRBD1 or TRBD2 (5 bases each). This CDR3 is 15 amino acids long. Germline V CDR1 and CDR2: SGHRS, YFSETQ. The V gene lost 4 bases and the J gene lost 2 bases, with 16 bases spanning the gap. DNA of the CDR3: TGCGCCAGCAGCCTTAATACAGGAGGCGCCTACGAGCAGTACTTC. Its protein is CASSLNTGGAYEQYF.

The V gene is TRBV9, the J gene TRBJ2-5, with 9 bases matching TRBD1. CDR1 SGDLS and CDR2 YYNGEE come from the germline V gene. The ends lost 4 bases at V and 4 bases at J; junction bases unmatched: 5. This CDR3 region has 14 residues. The CDR3 region has the DNA TGTGCCAGCAGCTTAGGGACAGGGCGAGAGACCCAGTACTTC. Amino acid sequence: CASSLGTGRETQYF.

This clone has just a few counts. The genes are TRBV19 and TRBJ2-2, with 9 bases identical to TRBD2. The trim removed 5 bases at V and 7 bases at J, leaving 8 bases unmatched. CDR3 length: 15 residues. Germline CDR1 is LNHDA and CDR2 is SQIVND (reference sequence). CDR3 nucleotides: TGTGCCAGTAGTCCACTAGCGGGCTTTCTCGGGGAGCTGTTTTTT. Encoded protein: CASSPLAGFLGELFF.

The rearrangement uses TRBV6-5 and TRBJ2-7; D is ambiguous. This CDR3 has 14 amino acids. Trimming removed 6 bases at V and 1 base at J, with 13 bases between. Per germline, CDR1 MNHEY and CDR2 SVGAGI. The DNA for the CDR3 is TGTGCCAGCAGGCGAGAAGTAGGTTCCTACGAGCAGTACTTC. Amino acid sequence: CASRREVGSYEQYF.

The chain combines TRBV9 with TRBJ1-2; D is perhaps TRBD1 (6 bases). Trimming cost V 0 bases and J 7 bases, with 19 bases left between them. The CDR3 has 16 amino acids. CDR1 is SGDLS, CDR2 YYNGEE, per germline. CDR3 DNA sequence: TGTGCCAGCAGCGTAGTATCCGGACAGCCCTTTGGTGGCTACACCTTC. This encodes CASSVVSGQPFGGYTF.

The chain is built from TRBV19 and TRBJ2-7; D may be TRBD1 (6 bases). The germline V gene encodes CDR1 LNHDA and CDR2 SQIVND (reference sequence). The CDR3 is made up of 15 amino acids. V was clipped by 3 bases and J by 0 bases, with 12 bases between them. The CDR3 DNA sequence: TGTGCCAGTAGTATGCACAGGGATGGCTCCTACGAGCAGTACTTC. It encodes CASSMHRDGSYEQYF.

The J gene is TRBJ1-1, the V gene TRBV18; a weak D match, TRBD1 (5 bases). Germline assignment: CDR1 KGHSH and CDR2 LQKENI. This CDR3 region has 15 residues. V lost 4 bases and J 5 bases, leaving 17 bases between the germline ends. CDR3 loop: CASSRDSGVRTEAFF. The CDR3 coding sequence is TGTGCCAGCTCACGGGACTCAGGCGTTCGAACTGAAGCTTTCTTT.

J is TRBJ1-3 and V is TRBV29-1; D might be TRBD1 (5 bases). The CDR3 extends over 16 amino acids. Trimming left V 1 base short and J 5 bases short, with 18 bases between. CDR1 and CDR2 (germline): SQVTM, ANQGSEA. CDR3 sequence reads: CSVEAIRGGGRNTIYF. DNA of the CDR3: TGCAGCGTTGAAGCAATAAGGGGTGGAGGAAGAAACACCATATATTTT.

The rearrangement joins TRBV4-3 to TRBJ1-5; D is undetermined. CDR3 length: 15 amino acids. The germline V and J ends were trimmed by 0 bases and 4 bases, with 10 bases remaining between them. CDR1 and CDR2 (germline): LGHNA, YSLEER. Here the CDR3 reads CASSQDRKGNQPQHF. As DNA, the CDR3 is TGCGCCAGCAGCCAAGATCGAAAAGGGAATCAGCCCCAGCATTTT.

The J gene is TRBJ2-5, the V gene TRBV5-1; the match to TRBD1 covers 8 bases. The germline V gene has CDR1 SGHRS and CDR2 YFSETQ. This CDR3 has 15 amino acids. With 3 bases clipped from V and 5 bases from J, the junction kept 9 bases outside the gene matches. CDR3 DNA sequence: TGCGCCAGCAGCTCCTCGGGACAGGTCGATGAGACCCAGTACTTC. The encoded protein is CASSSSGQVDETQYF. Full variable domain (missing parts from reference TRBV5-1 and TRBJ2-5): KAGVTQTPRYLIKTRGQQVTLSCSPISGHRSVSWYQQTPGQGLQFLFEYFSETQRNKGNFPGRFSGRQFSNSRSEMNVSTLELGDSALYLCASSSSGQVDETQYFGPGTRLLVL.

This clone was observed a single time. The rearrangement uses TRBV9 and TRBJ2-5; 10 bases map to TRBD2. The CDR3 is made up of 15 amino acids. CDR1 SGDLS and CDR2 YYNGEE come from the germline V gene. After removal of 0 bases from V and 4 bases from J, the junction contained 3 bases not matched to a gene. This CDR3 is CASSVGAGGLETQYF. CDR3 DNA sequence: TGTGCCAGCAGCGTAGGAGCGGGAGGGCTAGAGACCCAGTACTTC.

The gene calls are TRBV11-2 and TRBJ2-5; 9 nucleotides align to TRBD1. V gave up 4 bases and J gave up 5 bases; unmatched junction bases: 5. The CDR3 contains 14 residues. Germline lookup yields CDR1 SGHAT and CDR2 FQNNGV. The CDR3 protein is CASSWDRDGETQYF. The CDR3 DNA sequence: TGTGCCAGCAGCTGGGACAGGGATGGGGAGACCCAGTACTTC.

This chain links TRBV4-3 with TRBJ2-3; D may correspond to TRBD1 or TRBD2 (7 bases each). Per germline, CDR1 LGHNA and CDR2 YSLEER. V was clipped by 4 bases and J by 6 bases, with 20 bases between them. The CDR3 contains 16 residues. CDR3 residues: CASSRGGTVGADTQYF. DNA of the CDR3: TGCGCCAGCAGCCGGGGGGGGACAGTGGGGGCTGATACGCAGTATTTT.

CDR3 DNA sequence: TGTGCCAGCAGTTTCCAGACTAGACACGAGCAGTACTTC. As protein: CASSFQTRHEQYF. The chain recombines TRBV27 with TRBJ2-7, with D possibly being TRBD2 (6 bases). V was shortened by 3 bases and J by 5 bases, with 11 bases between the two germline ends. This CDR3 has 13 residues. Germline assignment: CDR1 MNHEY and CDR2 SMNVEV (reference sequence).